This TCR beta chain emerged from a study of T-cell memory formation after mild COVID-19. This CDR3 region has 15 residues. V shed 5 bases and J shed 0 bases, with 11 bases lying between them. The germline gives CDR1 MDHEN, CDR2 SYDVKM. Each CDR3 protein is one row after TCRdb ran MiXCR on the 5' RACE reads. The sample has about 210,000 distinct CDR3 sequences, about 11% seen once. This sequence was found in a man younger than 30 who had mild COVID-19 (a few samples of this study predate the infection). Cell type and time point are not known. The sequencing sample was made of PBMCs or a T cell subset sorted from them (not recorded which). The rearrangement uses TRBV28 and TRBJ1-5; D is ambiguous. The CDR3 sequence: CASSPPNYSNQPQHF. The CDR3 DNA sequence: TGTGCCAGCAGTCCTCCCAACTATAGCAATCAGCCCCAGCATTTT.